This T cell receptor (beta chain) was obtained from a study of blood T cells in healthy people across ages. The CDR3 is 14 amino acids. Germline V gene data show CDR1 as SQVTM and CDR2 as ANQGSEA. Then a second PCR, running roughly 7 to 11 cycles, was carried out with a sample-barcoded 5' primer and a J-beta primer mix. TCRdb used MiXCR to reprocess the 5' RACE reads, holding one entry per CDR3 protein. The repertoire holds approximately 800,000 distinct CDR3 sequences, with roughly 56% as singletons. This clonotype was seen more than once but under ten times. Per sample, a minimum of 6 million PBMCs were isolated.

Sequencing used blood. V gene TRBV29-1 combines with J gene TRBJ2-5, with 9 bases lining up with TRBD2. The J call may be faulty, since TRBJ2-7 better matches the DNA end. The clonotype comes from a man between 40 and 49 years old in good health. The chain's CDR3 is CSVEGLAGRYEQYF. DNA for the CDR3: TGCAGCGTTGAAGGTCTAGCGGGACGCTACGAGCAGTACTTC.